Sequencing of this T cell receptor (beta chain) was carried out in a study of blood T cell repertoires in COVID-19. Overall study: Italy, Spain and the United States were the sources of the convalescent and acute COVID-19 samples. T cells, B-cell-depleted T cells, or PBMCs supplied cDNA or gDNA.

There are 15 residues in the CDR3. J lost 5 bases, V lost 6 bases, and 6 bases had no gene match. Germline V gene data show CDR1 as SEHNR and CDR2 as FQNEAQ (reference sequence). Authors' processing steps: Amplified reference gene primers provided the basis for estimating nucleated cell counts. Produced via immunoSEQ multiplex PCR; TCRdb's table is partial and in-frame only. That table furnishes V, J and clone size, whereas the DNA furnished D and trimming. This sample yields some 320,000 clones, of which around 87% are seen a single time; about 8% belongs to the top ten. Sequencing input: peripheral blood. The source is a woman in her fifties or sixties who had recovered from COVID-19. The V and J genes are TRBV7-9 and TRBJ2-2; 10 bases fit TRBD2. As DNA, the CDR3 is TGTGCCAGCAGGCGCGGACTAGCGGAGACCGGGGAGCTGTTTTTT. It yields the protein CASRRGLAETGELFF.